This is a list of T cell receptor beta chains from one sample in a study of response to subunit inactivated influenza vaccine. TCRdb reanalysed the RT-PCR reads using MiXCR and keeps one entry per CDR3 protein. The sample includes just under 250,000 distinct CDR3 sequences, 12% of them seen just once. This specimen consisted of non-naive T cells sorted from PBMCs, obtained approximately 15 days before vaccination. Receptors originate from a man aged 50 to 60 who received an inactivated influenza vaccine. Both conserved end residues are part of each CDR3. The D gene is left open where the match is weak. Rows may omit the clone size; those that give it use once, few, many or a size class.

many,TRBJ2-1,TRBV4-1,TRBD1,TGCGCCAGCAGCGCGTACACCGGGACAGGGATCAATGAGCAGTTCTTC,CASSAYTGTGINEQFF
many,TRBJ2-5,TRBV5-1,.,TGCGCCAGCAGCTTGGGGTCCAGGGGAGAGACCCAGTACTTC,CASSLGSRGETQYF
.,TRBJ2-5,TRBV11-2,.,TGTGCCAGCCGCCGCGTGGATGTGTTGGGGACCCAGTACTTC,CASRRVDVLGTQYF
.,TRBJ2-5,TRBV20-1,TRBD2,TGCAGTGCTAGAATCCTCTCTAGGACTAGCGGGGGCGGAGAGACCCAGTACTTC,CSARILSRTSGGGETQYF
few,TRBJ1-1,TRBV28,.,TGTGCCAGCAGTTTGCTTCTTGGACAGACTGAAGCTTTCTTT,CASSLLLGQTEAFF
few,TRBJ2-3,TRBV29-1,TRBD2,TGCAGCGCGACTAGCGGGAGGGGAGATACGCAGTATTTT,CSATSGRGDTQYF
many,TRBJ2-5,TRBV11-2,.,TGTGCCAGCAGCTCCTACCAAGAGACCCAGTACTTC,CASSSYQETQYF
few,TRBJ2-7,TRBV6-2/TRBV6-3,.,TGTGCCAGCAGTTACTCGTTCAGGGTGTACGAGCAGTACTTC,CASSYSFRVYEQYF
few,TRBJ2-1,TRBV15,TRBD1,TGTGCCACCAGCAGACCTCGGACAGGGGTAAACAATGAGCAGTTCTTC,CATSRPRTGVNNEQFF
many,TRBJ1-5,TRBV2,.,TGTGCCAGCAAGGTCGGCAGGGAGAGCAATCAGCCCCAGCATTTT,CASKVGRESNQPQHF
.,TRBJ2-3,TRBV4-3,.,TGCGCCAGCAGCCAAGGTAGCACAGATACGCAGTATTTT,CASSQGSTDTQYF
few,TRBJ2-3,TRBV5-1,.,TGCGCCAGCAGCAGAGGGACACTGTATAGCACAGATACGCAGTATTTT,CASSRGTLYSTDTQYF
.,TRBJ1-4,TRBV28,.,TGTGCCAGCAGTTTACCAGCAGGCGAAAAACTGTTTTTT,CASSLPAGEKLFF
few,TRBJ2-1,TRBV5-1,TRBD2,TGCGCCAGCGCCGGAGGACTAGCGGGAGTGAATGAGCAGTTCTTC,CASAGGLAGVNEQFF
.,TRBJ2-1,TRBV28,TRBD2,TGTGCCAGCAGTTTCTATGAACTAGCGGGAGTCAATGAGCAGTTCTTC,CASSFYELAGVNEQFF
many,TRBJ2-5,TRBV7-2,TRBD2,TGTGCCAGCAGCCCGGGACTAGCGGGAGAGACCCAGTACTTC,CASSPGLAGETQYF
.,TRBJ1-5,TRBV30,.,TGTGCCTGGAGCGCCGGAAGAGGGTCCTATCAGCCCCAGCATTTT,CAWSAGRGSYQPQHF
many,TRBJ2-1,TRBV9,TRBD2,TGTGCCAGCAGCGTAGCGGGACTAGCGGGAGATGAGCAGTTCTTC,CASSVAGLAGDEQFF
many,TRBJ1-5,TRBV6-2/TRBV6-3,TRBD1,TGTGCCAGCAGCCAGGACAGGGGACAGCCCCAGCATTTT,CASSQDRGQPQHF
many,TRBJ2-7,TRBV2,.,TGTGCCAGCAGCAACCCCGGGGGCAGGGAGTACGAGCAGTACTTC,CASSNPGGREYEQYF